The rows below give T cell receptor beta chains drawn from one sample of a study of shared clonotypes between healthy human individuals. The repertoire was sequenced with immunoSEQ multiplex PCR; TCRdb's copy has only in-frame clones and lacks some. The sample consists of over a million clones, approximately 97% of them appearing once. The source material was naive CD4+ T cells sorted from blood. These receptors originate from a man aged 25 to 45 in good health. The CDR3 runs from the conserved cysteine through the conserved F or W. The D gene is left open where the match is weak. Size values are once, few and many counts, or a class for expanded clones, and some rows have none.

CDR3: CASSGENTGELFF
J: TRBJ2-2
D: .
size: .
V: TRBV19

CDR3: CASSEWPIYEQYF
J: TRBJ2-7
D: .
size: .
V: TRBV28

CDR3: CASWDRASTDTQYF
J: TRBJ2-3
D: TRBD1
size: .
V: TRBV5-1

CDR3: CASTGGLEVETQYF
J: TRBJ2-5
D: TRBD1
size: .
V: TRBV2

CDR3: CASSGRGALSYEQYF
J: TRBJ2-7
D: .
size: once
V: TRBV25-1

CDR3: CARSPGRGHTEAFF
J: TRBJ1-1
D: .
size: .
V: TRBV7-5

CDR3: CASSFLPHRTSGRETQYF
J: TRBJ2-5
D: TRBD2
size: .
V: TRBV28

CDR3: CASSQGQSTDTQYF
J: TRBJ2-3
D: TRBD1
size: .
V: TRBV9

CDR3: CASSPGQGPYEQFF
J: TRBJ2-1
D: TRBD1
size: .
V: TRBV18

CDR3: CASSIVATGDTEAFF
J: TRBJ1-1
D: TRBD1
size: .
V: TRBV19

CDR3: CASSSDGGLAGGGPDTQYF
J: TRBJ2-3
D: .
size: .
V: TRBV5-1